Listed here is a single TCR beta chain. Its antigen is still unknown. Donors counted as nominally healthy when sampled, yet unrecorded immune exposures were likely. The PCR made use of 60 Vbeta and 13 Jbeta primers. Assay used: immunoSEQ multiplex PCR; TCRdb lists only in-frame clones, some missing. The table lists 35,000 to 50,000 clones. The record originates from a study of cytomegalovirus exposure and HLA in healthy donors. Study results and caveats: Reportedly, HLA-A and HLA-B alleles of most subjects were accurately predicted from TCR beta. For cytomegalovirus status, the classifier reportedly gave diagnoses with high specificity and sensitivity.

Losses at the gene ends were 9 bases for V and 2 bases for J; bases not matched to a gene: 3. CDR3 size: 12 residues. Germline CDR1 and CDR2: LNHDA and SQIVND (reference sequence). The chain employs TRBV19 and TRBJ2-7, with 8 bases fitting TRBD1. The clonotype originates from a woman aged 30 to 39 in good health and CMV-seropositive. The sequenced sample consisted of PBMCs. The CDR3 loop is CASRDRTYEQYF. The CDR3 nucleotides read TGTGCCAGCCGGGACAGGACCTACGAGCAGTACTTC.